This entry lists 14 T cell receptor beta chains sequenced from one sample in a study of T cell repertoires in cytomegalovirus infection. A single record per CDR3 protein comes from TCRdb applying MiXCR to the reads. This table has approximately 250,000 distinct CDR3 sequences, roughly 10% appearing once. Sequencing was done on a sample of PBMCs. These receptors all stem from a human donor in good health (CMV status not recorded). Some clones in this sample may be carry-over from other donors' samples.

This clonotype was detected ten times or more. The chain is built from TRBV20-1 and TRBJ2-1; 11 bases match TRBD2. CDR1 and CDR2 (germline): DFQATT, SNEGSKA (reference sequence). J was trimmed by 9 bases and V by 0 bases; bases with no gene match: 10. There are 16 residues in the CDR3. CDR3 in amino acids: CSARDPGQLAGAEQFF. The CDR3, as DNA: TGCAGTGCTAGAGACCCCGGTCAACTAGCGGGAGCTGAGCAGTTCTTC.

The chain is built from TRBV29-1 and TRBJ1-3; TRBD1 is a possible D gene (6 bases). This CDR3 comprises 12 residues. CDR1 and CDR2 from the germline V gene are SQVTM and ANQGSEA. V was shortened by 6 bases and J by 6 bases, with 12 bases between the two germline ends. This CDR3 reads CSVRGYENTIYF. CDR3 DNA: TGCAGCGTCAGGGGATACGAAAACACCATATATTTT.

This clonotype has a count of ten or more. This sequence joins TRBV20-1 and TRBJ2-7; 11 positions agree with TRBD2. Per germline, CDR1 DFQATT and CDR2 SNEGSKA (reference sequence). CDR3 length equals 15 residues. The V and J ends lost 0 bases and 7 bases, in that order; junction bases with no gene match: 8. CDR3 protein: CSARDSGRGVKEQYF. As DNA, the CDR3 is TGCAGTGCTAGAGATAGCGGGAGGGGTGTGAAGGAGCAGTACTTC.

Only a few counts were recorded for this clonotype. The chain couples TRBV28 to TRBJ2-7; tentative D call: TRBD2 (5 bases). CDR1 is MDHEN and CDR2 is SYDVKM in the germline V gene. The CDR3 totals 13 residues. Trimming removed 5 bases at V and 3 bases at J, with 11 bases between. The CDR3: CASSAGHLYEQYF. CDR3 nucleotides: TGTGCCAGCAGTGCGGGCCATCTCTACGAGCAGTACTTC.

This clonotype was found a few times. The chain carries TRBV30 and TRBJ2-7, with 8 nucleotides matching TRBD2. Trimming cost V 1 base and J 3 bases; bases outside gene matches: 8. Germline CDR1 and CDR2: GTSNPN and SVGIG (reference sequence). The CDR3 has 15 residues. CDR3 nucleotides: TGTGCCTGGAGTGGATTGGACGGGAGGGACTACGAGCAGTACTTC. Translation gives CAWSGLDGRDYEQYF.

This clonotype was seen at least ten times. This chain connects TRBV7-2 to TRBJ2-7; 8 bases are a match to TRBD1. The CDR3 is 14 residues long. The V gene end was trimmed by 5 bases and the J gene end by 7 bases; junction bases not matched to a gene: 10. CDR1 and CDR2 (germline): SGHTA, FQGNSA. The CDR3, as DNA: TGTGCCAGCAGCCGGGGAGACAGGGGTGGGGAGCAGTACTTC. As protein: CASSRGDRGGEQYF.

The table lists this clonotype with many counts. The rearrangement uses TRBV12-3 or TRBV12-4 and TRBJ2-1; D is unclear. This CDR3 spans 12 amino acids. The V gene lost 10 bases and the J gene lost 0 bases, with 7 bases spanning the gap. The CDR3 bases are TGTGCCATCCTGGACTCCTACAATGAGCAGTTCTTC. This encodes CAILDSYNEQFF.

The table lists this clonotype with many counts. The gene calls are TRBV19 and TRBJ2-6; no firm D call. The CDR3 spans 18 residues. The V gene's germline CDR1 is LNHDA and CDR2 SQIVND (reference sequence). Trimming took off 0 bases at V and 2 bases at J, with 14 bases between the two ends. CDR3 DNA sequence: TGTGCCAGTAGTATAGAAACGTGGAGTGTTGCTGGGGCCAACGTCCTGACTTTC. Translating it yields CASSIETWSVAGANVLTF.

The chain has TRBV19 and TRBJ2-6; TRBD1 agrees at 8 bases. Trimming removed 5 bases from V and 4 bases from J; junction bases left unmatched: 4. The germline V gene encodes CDR1 LNHDA and CDR2 SQIVND (reference sequence). The CDR3 has 15 amino acids. The CDR3 here is CASSVQGAGANVLTF. CDR3 bases: TGTGCCAGTAGTGTCCAGGGGGCCGGGGCCAACGTCCTGACTTTC.

This clonotype was seen ten or more times. V gene TRBV7-2 combines with J gene TRBJ2-4; TRBD2 agrees at 7 bases. Per the germline V gene, CDR1 is SGHTA and CDR2 is FQGNSA. The trim removed 6 bases at V and 3 bases at J, leaving 2 bases unmatched. This CDR3 region has 13 residues. CDR3 bases: TGTGCCAGCAGGGAGCGGGGCAAAAACATTCAGTACTTC. This translates into CASRERGKNIQYF. Supplemented by reference TRBV7-2 and TRBJ2-4, the full variable domain reads GAGVSQSPSNKVTEKGKDVELRCDPISGHTALYWYRQSLGQGLEFLIYFQGNSAPDKSGLPSDRFSAERTGGSVSTLTIQRTQQEDSAVYLCASRERGKNIQYFGAGTRLSVL.

This clonotype showed up many times. The chain combines TRBV25-1 with TRBJ2-7, with unresolved D. The CDR3 runs 11 residues. Germline loops: CDR1 MGHDK, CDR2 SYGVNS. Trimming removed 5 bases at V and 6 bases at J, with 8 bases between. The CDR3 sequence: CASSLTLEQYF. The CDR3 coding sequence is TGTGCCAGCAGTCTCACCCTCGAGCAGTACTTC.

This clonotype has at least ten counts. The chain uses TRBV7-2 and TRBJ2-3; D is perhaps TRBD2 (5 bases). Trimming took off 11 bases at V and 8 bases at J, with 17 bases between the two ends. The CDR3 has 12 amino acids. Germline V CDR1 and CDR2: SGHTA, FQGNSA. In DNA, the CDR3 is TGTGCCTTCAAGGTCGGGATGGGTACGCAGTATTTT. Encoded protein: CAFKVGMGTQYF.

In its sample, this clonotype was seen many times. The V gene is TRBV7-2, the J gene TRBJ1-5; no reliable D call. V dropped 2 bases and J dropped 2 bases, with 13 bases sitting between them. Germline CDR1 reads SGHTA; CDR2 reads FQGNSA. The length of the CDR3 is 16 residues. The CDR3 spells CASSLTPSVGNQPQHF. CDR3 DNA sequence: TGTGCCAGCAGCTTAACGCCAAGCGTCGGCAATCAGCCCCAGCATTTT.

This clonotype showed up just a few times. The chain carries TRBV5-5 and TRBJ2-5; 7 nucleotides agree with TRBD1. Germline loops: CDR1 SGHKS, CDR2 YYEKEE (reference sequence). V lost 3 bases, J lost 5 bases, and 7 bases stayed unmatched. The CDR3 sequence is 14 residues long. CDR3 residues: CASSSDRPPETQYF. CDR3 nucleotide sequence: TGTGCCAGCAGCTCGGACAGGCCCCCCGAGACCCAGTACTTC.